This entry lists 20 T cell receptor beta chains sequenced from one sample in a study of cytomegalovirus exposure and HLA in healthy donors. The study ran its PCR with 60 Vbeta and 13 Jbeta primers. TCRdb's table, derived via immunoSEQ multiplex PCR, lists solely in-frame clones and lacks some. The profile shows about 98,000 clones, 60% to 75% of them singletons. The sample comprised PBMCs. The source of these receptors is a female donor in good health and CMV-seronegative.

This clone was found once. The CDR3 is CASSRGDYEQYF. The CDR3 DNA reads as TGTGCCAGCAGTCGGGGGGACTACGAGCAGTACTTC. The chain employs TRBV6-6 and TRBJ2-7; TRBD2 agrees at 7 bases. V was pared by 5 bases and J by 3 bases, with 1 base of the junction left unmatched. The CDR3 sequence is 12 residues long. Germline loops: CDR1 MNHNY, CDR2 SVGAGI (reference sequence).

Only a few counts were recorded for this clone. This chain links TRBV28 with TRBJ2-2; 11 nucleotides match TRBD2. There are 17 residues in the CDR3. Germline V gene data show CDR1 as MDHEN and CDR2 as SYDVKM. V trimming: 6 bases; J trimming: 4 bases; junction bases outside the gene matches: 10. Here the CDR3 reads CASRRLAGGRGTGELFF. CDR3 sequence (DNA): TGTGCCAGCAGGCGGCTAGCGGGGGGCCGTGGCACCGGGGAGCTGTTTTTT.

The V and J genes are TRBV29-1 and TRBJ2-7, with D maybe TRBD2 (6 bases). The CDR3 loop spans 13 amino acids. Deletions cut 7 bases from V and 4 bases from J, with 17 bases between. Germline V lookup: CDR1 SQVTM, CDR2 ANQGSEA. The CDR3 region has the DNA TGCAGCGCTAGGGGAGGTGCAACGTACGAGCAGTACTTC. This encodes CSARGGATYEQYF.

This chain joins TRBV18 and TRBJ2-2; the match to TRBD1 covers 8 bases. Trimming cost V 3 bases and J 6 bases; bases outside gene matches: 0. The CDR3 consists of 13 residues. CDR1 is KGHSH, CDR2 LQKENI, per germline. This CDR3 is CASSPDRAGELFF. The CDR3 DNA is TGTGCCAGCTCACCGGACAGGGCCGGGGAGCTGTTTTTT. Drawing the rest from reference TRBV18 and TRBJ2-2, the complete variable domain is NAGVMQNPRHLVRRRGQEARLRCSPMKGHSHVYWYRQLPEEGLKFMVYLQKENIIDESGMPKERFSAEFPKEGPSILRIQQVVRGDSAAYFCASSPDRAGELFFGEGSRLTVL.

The CDR3 sequence: CASNSQVYQPQHF. DNA for the CDR3: TGTGCCAGTAATTCTCAGGTGTATCAGCCCCAGCATTTT. This sequence joins TRBV19 and TRBJ1-5; D unresolved. CDR1 and CDR2 (germline): LNHDA, SQIVND (reference sequence). V lost 7 bases, J lost 5 bases, and 12 bases lay in between. CDR3 length equals 13 residues. Using reference TRBV19 and TRBJ1-5 for the parts outside the CDR3, the full variable domain is DGGITQSPKYLFRKEGQNVTLSCEQNLNHDAMYWYRQDPGQGLRLIYYSQIVNDFQKGDIAEGYSVSREKKESFPLTVTSAQKNPTAFYLCASNSQVYQPQHFGDGTRLSIL.

This clone was seen a handful of times. V is TRBV7-2 and J is TRBJ2-7; tentatively, D is TRBD2 (6 bases). This CDR3 contains 16 residues. Germline values: CDR1 SGHTA, CDR2 FQGNSA. V lost 3 bases, J lost 4 bases, and 19 bases lay in between. CDR3 region: CASSFGGWDPPYEQYF. The CDR3 nucleotides read TGTGCCAGCAGCTTTGGAGGGTGGGACCCCCCTTACGAGCAGTACTTC.

This chain connects TRBV28 to TRBJ2-1, with D possibly matching TRBD2 (6 bases). This CDR3 has 15 residues. The germline gives CDR1 MDHEN, CDR2 SYDVKM. V was pared by 3 bases and J by 7 bases, with 16 bases between. CDR3: CASSFWTTITNEQFF. The CDR3 region has the DNA TGTGCCAGCAGTTTTTGGACTACGATAACGAATGAGCAGTTCTTC.

The rearrangement links TRBV28 to TRBJ1-3; D is unclear. V was cut by 3 bases and J by 1 base, with 7 bases left in between. This CDR3 contains 14 residues. CDR1 is MDHEN, CDR2 SYDVKM, per germline. The CDR3 region has the DNA TGTGCCAGCAGTTTTGAGTCTTCTGGAAACACCATATATTTT. Translating it yields CASSFESSGNTIYF.

Here the CDR3 reads CASSLGEQLGVWTGELFF. In DNA, the CDR3 is TGTGCCAGCAGCTTAGGCGAACAGTTAGGGGTATGGACCGGGGAGCTGTTTTTT. The chain has TRBV11-2 and TRBJ2-2, with a possible D match to TRBD1 (5 bases). Per the germline V gene, CDR1 is SGHAT and CDR2 is FQNNGV. Trimming removed 1 base at V and 5 bases at J, with 20 bases between. This CDR3 comprises 18 residues.

J is TRBJ1-2 and V is TRBV19; possible D gene TRBD1, 6 bases. V was shortened by 6 bases and J by 4 bases, with 18 bases between the two germline ends. The CDR3 length is 15 residues. Germline CDR1 is LNHDA and CDR2 is SQIVND (reference sequence). CDR3: CASSPIPRGFYGYTF. CDR3 coding DNA: TGTGCCAGTAGCCCCATCCCCAGGGGATTCTATGGCTACACCTTC.

This clone was counted a single time. The chain recombines TRBV6-5 with TRBJ1-1, with 7 bases identical to TRBD1. V lost 5 bases, J lost 6 bases, and 12 bases stayed unmatched. From germline, CDR1 is MNHEY and CDR2 SVGAGI. This CDR3 is 15 amino acids long. The chain's CDR3 is CASSPTNRGRAEAFF. The CDR3 bases are TGTGCCAGCAGTCCTACGAACAGGGGCAGGGCTGAAGCTTTCTTT.

The gene calls are TRBV14 and TRBJ1-1; possibly TRBD1 for D (6 bases). CDR3 size: 16 residues. V was clipped by 3 bases and J by 0 bases, with 14 bases between them. Germline CDR1 reads SGHDN; CDR2 reads FVKESK. As DNA, the CDR3 is TGTGCCAGCAGCCAGTACACAGGGAACATGAACACTGAAGCTTTCTTT. Translating gives CASSQYTGNMNTEAFF.

The V call is TRBV14, the J call TRBJ1-1; D call uncertain. There are 17 residues in the CDR3. Germline V gene lookup returns CDR1 SGHDN and CDR2 FVKESK. V lost 1 base, J lost 0 bases, and 15 bases lay in between. CDR3 in DNA: TGTGCCAGCAGCCAAGGGCAGGTATATTACATGAACACTGAAGCTTTCTTT. Protein product: CASSQGQVYYMNTEAFF. The variable domain in full, with the rest retrieved from reference TRBV14 and TRBJ1-1, is EAGVTQFPSHSVIEKGQTVTLRCDPISGHDNLYWYRRVMGKEIKFLLHFVKESKQDESGMPNNRFLAERTGGTYSTLKVQPAELEDSGVYFCASSQGQVYYMNTEAFFGQGTRLTVV.

The sample holds a few counts of this clone. This chain's CDR3 is CASSDRKTGGARAFF. The CDR3 nucleotides read TGTGCCAGCAGCGACCGCAAAACGGGGGGGGCTCGGGCTTTCTTT. The chain joins TRBV11-2 to TRBJ1-1, with D possibly TRBD1 on 6 matching bases. The germline gives CDR1 SGHAT, CDR2 FQNNGV. The V end lost 5 bases, the J end lost 11 bases, and 24 bases lay between the germline ends. This CDR3 contains 15 residues. The entire variable domain, with the rest obtained from reference TRBV11-2 and TRBJ1-1, is as follows: EAGVAQSPRYKIIEKRQSVAFWCNPISGHATLYWYQQILGQGPKLLIQFQNNGVVDDSQLPKDRFSAERLKGVDSTLKIQPAKLEDSAVYLCASSDRKTGGARAFFGQGTRLTVV.

V and J are TRBV6-6 and TRBJ1-5, with D tentatively TRBD1 (5 bases). The germline V gene has CDR1 MNHNY and CDR2 SVGAGI (reference sequence). The CDR3 contains 15 residues. V dropped 2 bases and J dropped 2 bases, with 10 bases sitting between them. The CDR3 reads CASSYVSGRNQPQHF. The CDR3 bases are TGTGCCAGCAGTTACGTTTCAGGGCGCAATCAGCCCCAGCATTTT.

The chain joins TRBV7-9 to TRBJ2-1, with 8 bases matching TRBD1. Germline CDR1 and CDR2: SEHNR and FQNEAQ (reference sequence). The junction had 13 bases not matched to a gene; V was cut back by 1 base and J by 8 bases. The CDR3 extends over 17 amino acids. CDR3 region: CASSLGGAGGMRDEQFF. The DNA for the CDR3 is TGTGCCAGCAGCTTAGGTGGGGCAGGGGGCATGAGGGATGAGCAGTTCTTC.

CDR3 amino acids: CASSLIAGKGYGYTF. As DNA, the CDR3 is TGTGCCAGCAGCTTGATAGCAGGGAAGGGCTATGGCTACACCTTC. V and J are TRBV5-4 and TRBJ1-2; the D gene is possibly TRBD1 (5 bases). V lost 1 base and J lost 4, with 14 bases in between. This CDR3 spans 15 amino acids. Germline CDR1 is SGHNT and CDR2 is YYREEE (reference sequence).

A few counts support this clone. The chain uses TRBV19 and TRBJ2-1; 10 bases align to TRBD2. Germline lookup yields CDR1 LNHDA and CDR2 SQIVND (reference sequence). Germline trimming cut 5 bases from V and 7 bases from J; bases unmatched to any gene: 8. There are 15 residues in the CDR3. The CDR3 is CASSPSGRAWNEQFF. The CDR3 DNA follows: TGTGCCAGTAGTCCGAGCGGGAGGGCCTGGAATGAGCAGTTCTTC.

The V and J genes are TRBV20-1 and TRBJ2-7, with a possible D match to TRBD2 (6 bases). The CDR3 is made up of 11 amino acids. V was pared by 3 bases and J by 3 bases, with 6 bases between. Germline loops: CDR1 DFQATT, CDR2 SNEGSKA (reference sequence). The CDR3 DNA reads as TGCAGTGCTAGGGGGGGCTACGAGCAGTACTTC. It codes for CSARGGYEQYF.

The rearrangement joins TRBV2 to TRBJ2-7; 14 bases are a match to TRBD2. Germline CDR1 and CDR2: SNHLY and FYNNEI. The CDR3 contains 16 residues. V was clipped by 6 bases and J by 2 bases; unmatched bases: 6. The CDR3 coding sequence is TGTGCCAGCAGCCCCCCGGGACTAGCGGGAGCCTACGAGCAGTACTTC. This encodes CASSPPGLAGAYEQYF.